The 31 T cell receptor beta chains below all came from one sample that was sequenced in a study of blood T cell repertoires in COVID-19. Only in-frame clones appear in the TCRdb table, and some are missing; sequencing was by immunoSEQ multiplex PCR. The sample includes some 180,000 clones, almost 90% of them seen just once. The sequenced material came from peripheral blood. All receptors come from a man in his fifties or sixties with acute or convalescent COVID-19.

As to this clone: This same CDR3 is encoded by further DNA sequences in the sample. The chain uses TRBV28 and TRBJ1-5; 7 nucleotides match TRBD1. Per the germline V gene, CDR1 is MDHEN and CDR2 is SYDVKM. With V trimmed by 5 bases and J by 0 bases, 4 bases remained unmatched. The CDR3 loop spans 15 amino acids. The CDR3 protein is CASSLTGNSNQPQHF. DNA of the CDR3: TGTGCCAGCAGTCTGACAGGGAATAGCAATCAGCCCCAGCATTTT.

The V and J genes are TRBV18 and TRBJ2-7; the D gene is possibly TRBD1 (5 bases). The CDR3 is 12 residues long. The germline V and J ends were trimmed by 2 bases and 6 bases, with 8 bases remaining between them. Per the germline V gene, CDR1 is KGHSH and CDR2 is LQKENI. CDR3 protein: CASSPGAGEQYF. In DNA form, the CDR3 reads TGTGCCAGCTCACCAGGGGCCGGCGAGCAGTACTTC.

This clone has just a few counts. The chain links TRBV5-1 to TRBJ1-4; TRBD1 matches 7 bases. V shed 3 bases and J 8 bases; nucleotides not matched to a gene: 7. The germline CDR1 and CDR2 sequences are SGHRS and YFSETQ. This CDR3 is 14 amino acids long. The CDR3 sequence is CASSSSGQDEKLFF. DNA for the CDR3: TGCGCCAGCAGCTCTTCAGGACAGGACGAAAAACTGTTTTTT.

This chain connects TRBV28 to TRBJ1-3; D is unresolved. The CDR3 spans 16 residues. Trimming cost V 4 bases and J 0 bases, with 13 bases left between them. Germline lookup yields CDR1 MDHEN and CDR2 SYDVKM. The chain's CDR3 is CASSSTTLFSGNTIYF. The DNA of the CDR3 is TGTGCCAGCAGTTCCACGACACTCTTCTCTGGAAACACCATATATTTT.

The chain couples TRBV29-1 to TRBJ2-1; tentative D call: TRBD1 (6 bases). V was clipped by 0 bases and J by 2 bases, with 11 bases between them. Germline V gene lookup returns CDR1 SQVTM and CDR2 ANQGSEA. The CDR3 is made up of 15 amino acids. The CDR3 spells CSVEDQDSTYNEQFF. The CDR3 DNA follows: TGCAGCGTTGAAGATCAGGACAGTACCTACAATGAGCAGTTCTTC.

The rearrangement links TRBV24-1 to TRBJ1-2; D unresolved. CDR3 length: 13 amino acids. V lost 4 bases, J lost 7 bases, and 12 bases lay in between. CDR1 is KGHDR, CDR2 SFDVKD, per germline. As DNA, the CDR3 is TGTGCCACCAGTGAAGGAGGGCGCCGTGGCTACACCTTC. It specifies CATSEGGRRGYTF.

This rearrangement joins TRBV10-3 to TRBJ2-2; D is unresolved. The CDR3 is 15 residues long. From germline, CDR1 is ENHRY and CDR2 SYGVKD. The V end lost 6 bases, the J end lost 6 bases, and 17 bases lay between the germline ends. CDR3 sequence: CAIRMTVMSAGELFF. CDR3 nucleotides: TGTGCCATCAGGATGACGGTTATGAGCGCCGGGGAGCTGTTTTTT.

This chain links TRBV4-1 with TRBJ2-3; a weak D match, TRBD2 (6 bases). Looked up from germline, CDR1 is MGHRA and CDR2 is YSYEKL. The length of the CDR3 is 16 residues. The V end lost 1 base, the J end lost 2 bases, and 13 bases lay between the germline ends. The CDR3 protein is CASSQVWTGVTDTQYF. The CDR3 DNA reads TGCGCCAGCAGCCAAGTCTGGACGGGAGTCACAGATACGCAGTATTTT.

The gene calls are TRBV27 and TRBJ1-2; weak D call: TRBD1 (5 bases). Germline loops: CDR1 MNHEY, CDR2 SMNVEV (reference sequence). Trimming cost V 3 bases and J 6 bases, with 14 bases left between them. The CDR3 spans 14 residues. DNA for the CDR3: TGTGCCAGCAGTTTGCGGGGGGGAGGGGATGGCTACACCTTC. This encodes CASSLRGGGDGYTF.

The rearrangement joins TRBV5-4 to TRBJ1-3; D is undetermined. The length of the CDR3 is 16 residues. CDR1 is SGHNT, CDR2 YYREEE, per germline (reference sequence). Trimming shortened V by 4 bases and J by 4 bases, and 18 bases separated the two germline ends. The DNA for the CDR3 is TGTGCCAGCAGCCCCGCGGATGGCGGTGGGGGAAACACCATATATTTT. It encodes CASSPADGGGGNTIYF.

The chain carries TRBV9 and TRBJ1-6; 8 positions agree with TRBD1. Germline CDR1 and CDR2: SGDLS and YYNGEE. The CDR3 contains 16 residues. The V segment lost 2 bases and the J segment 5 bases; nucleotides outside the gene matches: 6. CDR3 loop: CASSVTGARDNSPLHF. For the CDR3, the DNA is TGTGCCAGCAGCGTGACAGGGGCGAGGGATAATTCACCCCTCCACTTT.

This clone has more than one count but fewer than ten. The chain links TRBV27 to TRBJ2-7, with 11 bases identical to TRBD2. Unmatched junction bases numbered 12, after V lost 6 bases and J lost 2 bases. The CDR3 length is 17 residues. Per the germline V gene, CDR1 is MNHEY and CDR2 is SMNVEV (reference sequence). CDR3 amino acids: CASRKSPSGGRAYEQYF. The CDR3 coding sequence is TGTGCCAGCAGGAAAAGTCCTAGCGGGGGGCGGGCCTACGAGCAGTACTTC.

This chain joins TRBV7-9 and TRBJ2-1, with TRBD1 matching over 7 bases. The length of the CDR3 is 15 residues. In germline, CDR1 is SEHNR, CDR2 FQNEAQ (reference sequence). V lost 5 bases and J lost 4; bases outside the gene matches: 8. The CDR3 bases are TGTGCCAGCAGCCTCACCGGGACAGTGTACAATGAGCAGTTCTTC. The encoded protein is CASSLTGTVYNEQFF.

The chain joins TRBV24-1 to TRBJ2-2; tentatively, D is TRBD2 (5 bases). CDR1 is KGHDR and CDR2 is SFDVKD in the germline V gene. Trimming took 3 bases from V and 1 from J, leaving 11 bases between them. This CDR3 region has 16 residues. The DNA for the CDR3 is TGTGCCACCAGTGATCCCAAACTAGGGAACACCGGGGAGCTGTTTTTT. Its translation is CATSDPKLGNTGELFF.

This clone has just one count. The CDR3 nucleotides are TGTGCCAGCTCTCTAAGTGTCCAGCGCACCGGGGAGCTGTTTTTT. Amino acid sequence: CASSLSVQRTGELFF. The chain recombines TRBV18 with TRBJ2-2; the D is unclear. This CDR3 is built from 15 residues. The germline V and J ends were trimmed by 6 bases and 4 bases, with 15 bases remaining between them. Germline CDR1 and CDR2: KGHSH and LQKENI.

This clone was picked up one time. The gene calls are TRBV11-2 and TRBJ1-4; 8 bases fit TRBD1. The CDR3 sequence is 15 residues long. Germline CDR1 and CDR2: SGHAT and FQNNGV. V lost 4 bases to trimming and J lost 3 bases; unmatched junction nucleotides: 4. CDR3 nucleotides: TGTGCCAGCAGCTGGTGGACAGGGCCTAATGAAAAACTGTTTTTT. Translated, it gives CASSWWTGPNEKLFF.

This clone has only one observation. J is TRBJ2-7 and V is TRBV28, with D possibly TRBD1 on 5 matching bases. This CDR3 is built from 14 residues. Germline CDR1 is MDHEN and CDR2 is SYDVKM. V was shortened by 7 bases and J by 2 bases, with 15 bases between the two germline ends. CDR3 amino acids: CASTSQGRTYEQYF. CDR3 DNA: TGTGCCAGCACCAGTCAGGGCAGAACCTACGAGCAGTACTTC.

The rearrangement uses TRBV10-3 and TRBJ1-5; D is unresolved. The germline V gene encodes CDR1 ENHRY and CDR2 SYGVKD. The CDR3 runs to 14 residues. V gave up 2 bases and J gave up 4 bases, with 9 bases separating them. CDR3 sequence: CAISELAQNQPQHF. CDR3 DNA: TGTGCCATCAGTGAGCTGGCCCAAAATCAGCCCCAGCATTTT.

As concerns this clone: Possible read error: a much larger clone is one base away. The CDR3: CASSLGGRGAEAFF. In DNA, the CDR3 is TGTGCCAGCAGCTTAGGGGGCAGGGGCGCTGAAGCTTTCTTT. This chain links TRBV11-2 with TRBJ1-1; weak D call: TRBD1 (6 bases). The V and J ends lost 1 base and 6 bases respectively, with 12 bases between them. This CDR3 is built from 14 residues. Per germline, CDR1 SGHAT and CDR2 FQNNGV.

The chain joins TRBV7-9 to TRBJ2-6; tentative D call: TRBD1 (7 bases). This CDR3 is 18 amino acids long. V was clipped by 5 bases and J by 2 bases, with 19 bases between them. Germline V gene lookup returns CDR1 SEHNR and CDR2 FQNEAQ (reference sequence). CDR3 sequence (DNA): TGTGCCAGCAGCCCAACGGCCACCAGGGGGGCTGGGGCCAACGTCCTGACTTTC. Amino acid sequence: CASSPTATRGAGANVLTF.

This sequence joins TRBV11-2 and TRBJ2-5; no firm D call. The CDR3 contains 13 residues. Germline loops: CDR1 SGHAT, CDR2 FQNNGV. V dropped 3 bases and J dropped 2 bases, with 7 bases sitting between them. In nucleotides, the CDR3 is TGTGCCAGCAGCTTGCTAGAGCAAGAGACCCAGTACTTC. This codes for CASSLLEQETQYF. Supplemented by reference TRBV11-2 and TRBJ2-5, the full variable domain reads EAGVAQSPRYKIIEKRQSVAFWCNPISGHATLYWYQQILGQGPKLLIQFQNNGVVDDSQLPKDRFSAERLKGVDSTLKIQPAKLEDSAVYLCASSLLEQETQYFGPGTRLLVL.

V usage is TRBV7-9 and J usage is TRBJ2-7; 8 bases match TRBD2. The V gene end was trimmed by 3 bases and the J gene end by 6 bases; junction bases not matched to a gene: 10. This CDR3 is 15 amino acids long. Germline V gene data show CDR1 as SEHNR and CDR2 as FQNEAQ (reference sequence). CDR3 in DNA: TGTGCCAGCAGCTTGATGACGAGCGGGAGTGTCGAGCAGTACTTC. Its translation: CASSLMTSGSVEQYF.

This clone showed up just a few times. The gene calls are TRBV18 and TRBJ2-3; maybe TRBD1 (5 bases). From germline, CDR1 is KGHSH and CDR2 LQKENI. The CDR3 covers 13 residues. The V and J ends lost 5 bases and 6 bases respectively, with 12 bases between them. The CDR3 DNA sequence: TGTGCCAGCTCATACAGGATCGAGGATACGCAGTATTTT. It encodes CASSYRIEDTQYF.

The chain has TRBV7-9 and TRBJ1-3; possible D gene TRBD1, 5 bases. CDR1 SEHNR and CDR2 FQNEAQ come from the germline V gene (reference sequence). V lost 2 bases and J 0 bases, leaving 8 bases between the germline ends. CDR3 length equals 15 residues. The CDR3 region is CASSLMGLSGNTIYF. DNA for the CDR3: TGTGCCAGCAGCTTAATGGGGCTCTCTGGAAACACCATATATTTT.

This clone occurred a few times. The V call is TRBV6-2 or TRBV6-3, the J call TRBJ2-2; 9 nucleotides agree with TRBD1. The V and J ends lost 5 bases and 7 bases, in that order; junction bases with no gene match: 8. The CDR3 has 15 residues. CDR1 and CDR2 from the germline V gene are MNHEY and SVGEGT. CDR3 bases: TGTGCCAGCAGTCCCCCGACAGGGGGGGTCGGGGAGCTGTTTTTT. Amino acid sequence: CASSPPTGGVGELFF.

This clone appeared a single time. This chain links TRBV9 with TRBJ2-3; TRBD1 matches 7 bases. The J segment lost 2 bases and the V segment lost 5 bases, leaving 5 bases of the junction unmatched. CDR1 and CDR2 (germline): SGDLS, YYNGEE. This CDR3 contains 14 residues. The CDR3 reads CASSPGQYTDTQYF. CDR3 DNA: TGTGCCAGCAGTCCGGGACAGTACACAGATACGCAGTATTTT.

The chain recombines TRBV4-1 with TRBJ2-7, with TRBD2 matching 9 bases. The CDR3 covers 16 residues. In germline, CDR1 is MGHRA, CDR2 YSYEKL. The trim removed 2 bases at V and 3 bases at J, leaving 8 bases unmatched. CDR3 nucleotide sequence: TGCGCCAGCAGCCAATCCCCCCAGCGGGAGGACTACGAGCAGTACTTC. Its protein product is CASSQSPQREDYEQYF.

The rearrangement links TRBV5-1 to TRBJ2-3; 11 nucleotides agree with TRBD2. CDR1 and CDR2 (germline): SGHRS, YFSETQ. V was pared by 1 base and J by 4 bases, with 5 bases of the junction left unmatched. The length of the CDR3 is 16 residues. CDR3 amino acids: CASSLSASGGSDTQYF. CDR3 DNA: TGCGCCAGCAGCTTGTCGGCTAGCGGGGGGTCAGATACGCAGTATTTT.

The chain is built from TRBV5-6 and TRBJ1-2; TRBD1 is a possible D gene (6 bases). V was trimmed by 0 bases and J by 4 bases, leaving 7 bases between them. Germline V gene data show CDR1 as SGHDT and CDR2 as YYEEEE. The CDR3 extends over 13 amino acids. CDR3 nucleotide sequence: TGTGCCAGCAGCTTGGCAGGGGTCTATGGCTACACCTTC. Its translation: CASSLAGVYGYTF.

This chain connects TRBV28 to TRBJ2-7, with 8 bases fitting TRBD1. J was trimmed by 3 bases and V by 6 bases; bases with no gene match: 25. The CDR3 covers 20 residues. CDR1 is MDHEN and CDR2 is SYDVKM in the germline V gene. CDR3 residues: CASRTAVLPLSGGLHYEQYV. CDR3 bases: TGTGCCAGCAGGACGGCCGTTTTGCCCTTGTCAGGGGGCCTCCACTACGAGCAGTACGTC.

The CDR3 loop reads CASSQREGTEAFF. As DNA, the CDR3 is TGCGCCAGCAGCCAACGTGAGGGCACTGAAGCTTTCTTT. The chain couples TRBV4-1 to TRBJ1-1; no clear D. The CDR3 extends over 13 amino acids. Germline lookup yields CDR1 MGHRA and CDR2 YSYEKL. Trimming shortened V by 2 bases and J by 4 bases, and 8 bases separated the two germline ends.